This TCR beta chain was recorded in a study of CD4+ T cells in melanoma. Findings and limits, study-wide: Reportedly, melanoma neoantigen-specific CD4+ T cells showed varied differentiation states.

This table comes from immunoSEQ multiplex PCR, and its TCRdb copy is limited to in-frame clones, with some not included. The sample contains 50,000 or so clones, 75% to 90% of which appear only once. Note on this clone: Its antigen remains unidentified.

The germline V gene has CDR1 SGHTA and CDR2 FQGTGA. This CDR3 is built from 14 residues. Trimming stripped 5 bases from V and 1 base from J, with 8 bases between. Sequenced sample: peripheral blood. J is TRBJ2-2 and V is TRBV7-3; D is ambiguous. This receptor was taken from a human donor with melanoma. DNA of the CDR3: TGTGCCAGCAGCCTTGCAAAGAACACCGGGGAGCTGTTTTTT. Amino acids: CASSLAKNTGELFF.